A selection of T cell receptor beta chains follows, all from one sample in a study of cytomegalovirus exposure and HLA in healthy donors. Sequencing used immunoSEQ multiplex PCR; TCRdb keeps in-frame clones, though not all of them. The sample has around 150,000 clones, roughly 72% seen once. The sample comprised PBMCs. These receptors were obtained from a man aged 35 to 55 in good health and CMV-seropositive. Both conserved end residues are part of each CDR3. D genes are given only for firm matches. The size field is filled for only some rows; it gives once, few, many or a size class.

cdr3_length j_call d_call v_call clone_size cdr3_nt cdr3_aa
15 TRBJ1-2 . TRBV4-2 . TGTGCCAGCAGCCAAGACGCGGCAATTAACTATGGCTACACCTTC CASSQDAAINYGYTF
12 TRBJ1-3 . TRBV4-2 . TGTGCCTGTCGGGGGGCGGGAAACACCATATATTTT CACRGAGNTIYF
16 TRBJ2-7 TRBD2 TRBV4-2 . TGTGCCAGCAGCTCCCCGCCCGGGGGGGGGTCATACGAGCAGTACTTC CASSSPPGGGSYEQYF
17 TRBJ2-1 TRBD1 TRBV19 . TGTGCCAGTAGTATTCTTCCGGGACAGGGAATAGACAATGAGCAGTTCTTC CASSILPGQGIDNEQFF
14 TRBJ1-1 TRBD1 TRBV2 . TGTGCCAGCAGTGAGCACAGGGGGCTTACTGAAGCTTTCTTT CASSEHRGLTEAFF
14 TRBJ2-5 . TRBV4-2 . TGTGCCAGCAGCCAAACAGTGGGTAAAGAGACCCAGTACTTC CASSQTVGKETQYF
14 TRBJ2-5 . TRBV7-2 . TGTGCCAGCAGCTTATACCTCGTCGGAGAGACCCAGTACTTC CASSLYLVGETQYF
15 TRBJ1-3 . TRBV27 . TGTGCCAGCAGTTTGCAGGGCCGCTCTGGAAACACCATATATTTT CASSLQGRSGNTIYF
15 TRBJ2-3 TRBD2 TRBV6-4 . TGTGCCAGCAGCCCGACTAGCGGGGTGTTTGATACGCAGTATTTT CASSPTSGVFDTQYF
16 TRBJ1-2 . TRBV5-6 . TGTGCCAGCAGCTTGGGAGCAGGACAACCTTCGCGGGGCTACACCTTC CASSLGAGQPSRGYTF
16 TRBJ2-7 TRBD1 TRBV5-1 . TGCGCCAGCAGCTTATGGGACAGTCCAACCGTGAGGGAGCAGTACTTC CASSLWDSPTVREQYF
16 TRBJ2-5 TRBD1 TRBV9 . TGTGCCAGCAGCGTAGTTGCAGGGGGCAAGGGAGAGACCCAGTACTTC CASSVVAGGKGETQYF
15 TRBJ1-1 TRBD1 TRBV18 . TGTGCCAGCTCATTACAGGGGGCGCGGGACAATGAAGCTTTCTTT CASSLQGARDNEAFF
13 TRBJ2-7 . TRBV4-3 . TGCGCCAGCAGCCAAGATATCGCCTACGAGCAGTACTTC CASSQDIAYEQYF
12 TRBJ2-2 . TRBV5-1 . TGCGCCAGCAGTCCTCCCGCCGGGGAGCTGTTTTTT CASSPPAGELFF
15 TRBJ2-2 TRBD1 TRBV7-6 . TGTGCCAGCAGCGAAGGGGGCGCGAGTACCGGGGAGCTGTTTTTT CASSEGGASTGELFF
11 TRBJ1-1 . TRBV7-2 . TGTGCCAGCAGCTTAGGGGGCTCCGCTTTCTTT CASSLGGSAFF
14 TRBJ1-4 . TRBV7-2 . TGTGCCAGCAGCCATCCCCGGGACACCGAAAAACTGTTTTTT CASSHPRDTEKLFF
15 TRBJ2-1 . TRBV5-8 . TGTGCCAGCAGCTTGGCCGGGGTCTCCTACAATGAGCAGTTCTTC CASSLAGVSYNEQFF
18 TRBJ2-1 . TRBV4-2 . TGTGCCAGCAGCCAAGCCACAGCCTTCGGTCTGGCGGGTAATGAGCAGTTCTTC CASSQATAFGLAGNEQFF
14 TRBJ2-3 TRBD2 TRBV5-6 . TGTGCCAGCAGCTTGGTAGCGGGACCAGATACGCAGTATTTT CASSLVAGPDTQYF
15 TRBJ1-6 . TRBV30 few TGTGCCTGGAGTGTAGGAACAGGACCTAATTCACCCCTCCACTTT CAWSVGTGPNSPLHF
13 TRBJ1-2 . TRBV19 . TGTGCCAGTAGTATAGGGGGCTTCTATGGCTACACCTTC CASSIGGFYGYTF
17 TRBJ1-2 TRBD1 TRBV9 once TGTGCCAGCAGCCCCGGGACAGGGATTAGATTGGACTATGGCTACACCTTC CASSPGTGIRLDYGYTF
15 TRBJ1-4 TRBD1 TRBV5-4 . TGTGCCAGCAGCCTGGAACAGGGGAGAAATGAAAAACTGTTTTTT CASSLEQGRNEKLFF
14 TRBJ2-6 . TRBV6-1 . TGTGCCGGCGGGGGCACCCTCGGGGCCAACGTCCTGACTTTC CAGGGTLGANVLTF